This is a list of T cell receptor beta chains from one sample in a study of blood T cell repertoires in COVID-19. Profiled with immunoSEQ multiplex PCR; TCRdb holds only in-frame clones, not every one. The sample contains some 370,000 clones, about 87% of which appear only once. What was sequenced was peripheral blood. Receptors originate from a woman aged 25 to 39 with COVID-19, enrolled during active disease. CDR3s include the opening cysteine and the closing phenylalanine or tryptophan. A D gene is named only where the DNA matches it firmly.

j_call d_call cdr3_length v_call cdr3_aa cdr3_nt
TRBJ1-3 . 12 TRBV2 CASSLLGNTIYF TGTGCCAGCAGTCTCCTAGGAAACACCATATATTTT
TRBJ1-5 TRBD1 18 TRBV30 CAWSVGRGPRILNQPQHF TGTGCCTGGAGTGTAGGCAGGGGGCCGCGAATTTTAAATCAGCCCCAGCATTTT
TRBJ1-5 . 15 TRBV5-1 CASSFSGGSNQPQHF TGCGCCAGCAGCTTTTCGGGGGGGAGCAATCAGCCCCAGCATTTT
TRBJ1-5 . 12 TRBV6-5 CASSSGNQPQHF TGTGCCAGCAGTTCCGGCAATCAGCCCCAGCATTTT
TRBJ2-1 . 14 TRBV11-2 CASSLDGSYNEQFF TGTGCCAGCAGCTTAGACGGGAGCTACAATGAGCAGTTCTTC
TRBJ2-7 . 14 TRBV13 CASSFLDSSYEQYF TGTGCCAGCAGCTTTTTGGACAGCTCCTACGAGCAGTACTTC
TRBJ2-2 TRBD2 15 TRBV7-9 CASSPRGANTGELFF TGTGCCAGCAGCCCCCGGGGGGCGAACACCGGGGAGCTGTTTTTT
TRBJ2-2 . 18 TRBV7-3 CASTPWVASFYGTGELFF TGTGCCAGCACCCCTTGGGTAGCGTCGTTTTATGGCACCGGGGAGCTGTTTTTT
TRBJ1-5 . 15 TRBV27 CASSSRTGSNQPQHF TGTGCCAGCAGTTCCAGAACAGGTAGCAATCAGCCCCAGCATTTT
TRBJ2-5 TRBD1 13 TRBV9 CASSPDRGQTQYF TGTGCCAGCAGCCCGGACAGGGGTCAGACCCAGTACTTC